This TCR beta chain stems from a study of blood T cells in healthy people across ages. From germline, CDR1 is SGHTA and CDR2 FQGTGA. This CDR3 spans 12 amino acids. V lost 1 base and J 7 bases, leaving 7 bases between the germline ends. The sample holds a few counts of this clonotype. Combining a sample-barcoded 5' primer with a J-beta primer mix, a second PCR ran for roughly 7 to 11 cycles. MiXCR, run by TCRdb on the 5' RACE reads, gives a single entry per CDR3 protein. The table has around 800,000 distinct CDR3 sequences, under 30% seen once. This sample also belongs to another study, concerning T cells of mothers and their children. This second study says: Second-PCR primer M1S introduced sample barcodes and 2-4 random nucleotides. Reads recorded for TCR beta CDR3 numbered over 9 million per mother and about 3 million per child.

Sequences were obtained from blood. This clonotype was sampled from a boy younger than 18 in good health. The chain uses TRBV7-3 and TRBJ2-5; D gene ambiguous. The CDR3 loop is CASSLRAGTQYF. DNA for the CDR3: TGTGCCAGCAGCTTAAGGGCCGGGACCCAGTACTTC.